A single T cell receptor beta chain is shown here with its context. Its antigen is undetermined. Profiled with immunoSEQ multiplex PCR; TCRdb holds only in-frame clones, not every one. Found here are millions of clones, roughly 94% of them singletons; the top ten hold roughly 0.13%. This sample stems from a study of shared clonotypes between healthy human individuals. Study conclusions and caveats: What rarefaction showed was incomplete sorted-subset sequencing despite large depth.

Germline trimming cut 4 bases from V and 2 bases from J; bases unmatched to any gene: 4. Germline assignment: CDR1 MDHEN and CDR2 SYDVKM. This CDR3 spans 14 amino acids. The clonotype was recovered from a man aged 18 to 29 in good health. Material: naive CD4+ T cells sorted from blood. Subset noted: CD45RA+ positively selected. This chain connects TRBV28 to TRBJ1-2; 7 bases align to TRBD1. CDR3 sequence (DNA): TGTGCCAGCAGTTCCCCGACAGGGAACTATGGCTACACCTTC. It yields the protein CASSSPTGNYGYTF.